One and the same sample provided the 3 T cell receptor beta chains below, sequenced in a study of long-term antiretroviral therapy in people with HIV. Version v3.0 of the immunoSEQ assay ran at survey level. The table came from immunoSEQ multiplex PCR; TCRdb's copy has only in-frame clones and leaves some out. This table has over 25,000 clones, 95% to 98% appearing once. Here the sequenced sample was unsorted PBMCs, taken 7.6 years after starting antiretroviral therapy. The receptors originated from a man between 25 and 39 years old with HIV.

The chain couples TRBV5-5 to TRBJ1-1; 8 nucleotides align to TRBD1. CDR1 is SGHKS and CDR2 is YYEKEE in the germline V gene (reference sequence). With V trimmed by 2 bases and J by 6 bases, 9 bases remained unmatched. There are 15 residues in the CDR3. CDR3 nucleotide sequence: TGTGCCAGCAGCTTCGGGACAGGTAGGGTCTCTGAAGCTTTCTTT. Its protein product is CASSFGTGRVSEAFF.

In DNA, the CDR3 is TGTGCCAGCAGTGTTATACGGAACAAAGGGGAGGTAGATACGCAGTATTTT. Encoded protein: CASSVIRNKGEVDTQYF. J is TRBJ2-3 and V is TRBV25-1; perhaps TRBD2 as D (6 bases). Germline-derived CDR1 and CDR2 are MGHDK and SYGVNS. The V and J ends lost 4 bases and 5 bases respectively, with 22 bases between them. The CDR3 sequence is 17 residues long.

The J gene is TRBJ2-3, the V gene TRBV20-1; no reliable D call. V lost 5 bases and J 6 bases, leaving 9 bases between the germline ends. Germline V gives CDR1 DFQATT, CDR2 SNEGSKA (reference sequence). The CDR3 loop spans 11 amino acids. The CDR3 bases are TGCAGTGCTGTCCCCGGGGATACGCAGTATTTT. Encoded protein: CSAVPGDTQYF.